The clone carrying this TCR beta chain was picked up many times. The antigen is undetermined. This sample was taken from a study of T-cell memory formation after mild COVID-19. About the research overall: TCR clusters largely stayed donor specific.

J was trimmed by 7 bases and V by 5 bases; bases with no gene match: 12. CDR1 and CDR2 (germline): SGHTA, FQGNSA. This CDR3 is 16 amino acids long. Study-level findings and limits: Prior to infection, memory already included some responding clones, suggesting cross-reactive memory joined. Researchers report contracting CD4+ clones mostly in CM and EM, with CD8+ clones in EMRA. CD4/CD8 balance held among clones contracting day 15 to 85, and later expanders leaned CD4+.

From the 5' RACE reads, TCRdb called clonotypes with MiXCR, one entry per CDR3 protein. This sample carries about 44,000 distinct CDR3 sequences, approximately 7% of them seen once, and the ten largest clones take 1.4%. The sequenced sample consisted of PBMCs or a T cell subset sorted from them (not recorded which). The sequence was obtained from a man between 18 and 29 years old who had mild COVID-19 (a few samples of this study predate the infection). Cell type and time point are not known. The chain uses TRBV7-2 and TRBJ2-5; TRBD2 matches 11 bases. CDR3 DNA: TGTGCCAGCAGCGCCCCGGGTAGCGGGGGGGTCGGGACCCAGTACTTC. Encoded protein: CASSAPGSGGVGTQYF.